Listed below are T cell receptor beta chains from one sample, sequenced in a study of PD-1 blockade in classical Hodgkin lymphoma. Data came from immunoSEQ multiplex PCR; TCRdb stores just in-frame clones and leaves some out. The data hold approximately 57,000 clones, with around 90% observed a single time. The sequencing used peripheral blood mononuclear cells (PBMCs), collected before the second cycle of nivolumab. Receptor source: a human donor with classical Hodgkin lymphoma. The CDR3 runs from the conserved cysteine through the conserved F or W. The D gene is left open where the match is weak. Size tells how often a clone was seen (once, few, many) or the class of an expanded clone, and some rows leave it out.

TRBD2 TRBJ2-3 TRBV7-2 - TGTGCCAGCAGCTCGCGTGTGGCTAGCGGCCTCACAGATACGCAGTATTTT CASSSRVASGLTDTQYF
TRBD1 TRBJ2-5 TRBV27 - TGTGCCAGCAGTTTCCTCGACGGACAGGGAAGGGAGACCCAGTACTTC CASSFLDGQGRETQYF
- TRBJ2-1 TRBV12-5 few TGTGCTAGTGGTGTTGCCCAGCAGTTCTTC CASGVAQQFF
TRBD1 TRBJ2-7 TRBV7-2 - TGTGCCAGCAGCTTTGATACGGGACAGGTCCTATACGAGCAGTACTTC CASSFDTGQVLYEQYF
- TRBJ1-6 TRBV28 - TGTGCCAGCAGTTTTTGGCAGTATAGTGACATTGGTAATTCACCCCTCCACTTT CASSFWQYSDIGNSPLHF
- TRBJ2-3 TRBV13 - TGTGCCAGCAGCTTGGACAGCACAGATACGCAGTATTTT CASSLDSTDTQYF
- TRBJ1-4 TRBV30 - TGTGCCTGGAACGTTGTCGCTGAAAAACTGTTTTTT CAWNVVAEKLFF
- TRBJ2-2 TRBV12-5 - TGTGCTAGTGGTTTGGTAGATAAAGGGGGGCGCGCCACCGGGGAGCTGTTTTTT CASGLVDKGGRATGELFF
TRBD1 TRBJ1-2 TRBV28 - TGTGCCAGCAGACAGGCCCGCCGGGACAGGGGGCGCGAGGATGGCTACACCTTC CASRQARRDRGREDGYTF
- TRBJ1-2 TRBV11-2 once TGTGCCAGCAGCTTTCTCAGGGGTGATGATGGCTACACCTTC CASSFLRGDDGYTF
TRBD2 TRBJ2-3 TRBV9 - TGTGCCAGCAGCCCGAGACTAGCGGGGAGCACAGATACGCAGTATTTT CASSPRLAGSTDTQYF
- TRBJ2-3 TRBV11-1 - TGTGCCAGCAGCTCCCTCCTGGCGGGGACTCGCACAGATACGCAGTATTTT CASSSLLAGTRTDTQYF
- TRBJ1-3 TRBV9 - TGTGCCAGCAGCGTCTCCTCTGGAAACACCATATATTTT CASSVSSGNTIYF
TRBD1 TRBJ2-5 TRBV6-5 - TGTGCCAGCAGTTCCGGGACAGAAGAGACCCAGTACTTC CASSSGTEETQYF
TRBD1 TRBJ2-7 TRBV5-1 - TGCGCCAGCAGCTCCGGGGACAGGGTTGTATACGAGCAGTACTTC CASSSGDRVVYEQYF
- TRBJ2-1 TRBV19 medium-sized TGTGCCAGTAGTATAGATGGAATGAATGAGCAGTTCTTC CASSIDGMNEQFF
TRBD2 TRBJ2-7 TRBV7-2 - TGTGCCAGCAGCTTAGCGCGGGAGGTCGTTTACGAGCAGTACTTC CASSLAREVVYEQYF
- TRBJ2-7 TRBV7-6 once TGTGCCAGCAGGCGATCTTCCCGGGACCCCTCCGGTGAGCAGTACTTC CASRRSSRDPSGEQYF
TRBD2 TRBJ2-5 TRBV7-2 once TGTGCCAGCAGCTTAGCTAGCGGGAGGAAAGAGACCCAGTACTTC CASSLASGRKETQYF
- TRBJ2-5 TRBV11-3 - TGTGCCAGCAGCCCCATGGGGGAATGGGAGACCCAGTACTTC CASSPMGEWETQYF
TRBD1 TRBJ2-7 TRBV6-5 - TGTGCCAGCAGCCGGGGACAGCCTTCTCTGGGGCAGTACTTC CASSRGQPSLGQYF
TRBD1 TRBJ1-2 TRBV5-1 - TGCGCCAGCAGCACGACAGGGTATGGCTACACCTTC CASSTTGYGYTF